This paragraph reports one T cell receptor (beta chain). Germline V gene sequence: CDR1 MDHEN, CDR2 SYDVKM. There are 14 residues in the CDR3. Trimming pared 5 bases from V and 3 bases from J, leaving 14 bases between. This table comes from immunoSEQ multiplex PCR, and its TCRdb copy is limited to in-frame clones, with some not included. The sample lists 600,000 to 700,000 clones, 73% occurring once. The data derive from a study of shared clonotypes between healthy human individuals. This receptor was taken from a woman under 40 in good health. The rearrangement links TRBV28 to TRBJ2-7, with D maybe TRBD1 (5 bases). The specimen sequenced was memory CD4+ T cells sorted from blood. Subset meaning: CD45RA-negative fraction. DNA of the CDR3: TGTGCCAGCAGTCGTGCTGGGGCAAACTACGAGCAGTACTTC. This encodes CASSRAGANYEQYF.